Shown below are 20 T cell receptor beta chains from a single sample sequenced in a study of T cell responses to AZD1222 COVID-19 vaccine. Produced via immunoSEQ multiplex PCR; TCRdb's table is partial and in-frame only. In the table there are 150,000 to 200,000 clones, 92% of which are singletons. Material: peripheral blood, obtained on day 0 of AZD1222 vaccination. Source of these receptors: an adult in good health.

This chain uses TRBV4-3 with TRBJ2-1; the match to TRBD2 covers 9 bases. V was pared by 0 bases and J by 5 bases, with 5 bases of the junction left unmatched. The CDR3 covers 16 residues. The germline gives CDR1 LGHNA, CDR2 YSLEER. The DNA for the CDR3 is TGCGCCAGCAGCCAAGATCCGGGACTAGCAAACAATGAGCAGTTCTTC. Its translation: CASSQDPGLANNEQFF.

V gene TRBV27 combines with J gene TRBJ1-2; 9 nucleotides match TRBD1. V gave up 4 bases and J gave up 8 bases; unmatched junction bases: 11. This CDR3 region has 15 residues. Germline V gene sequence: CDR1 MNHEY, CDR2 SMNVEV (reference sequence). CDR3 nucleotide sequence: TGTGCCAGCAGTTCTTTTCCCGGACAGGGGTCCGGCTACACCTTC. It encodes CASSSFPGQGSGYTF.

The chain couples TRBV28 to TRBJ2-1; D remains ambiguous. The CDR3 covers 14 residues. Germline V gene data show CDR1 as MDHEN and CDR2 as SYDVKM. The V end was cut by 5 bases, the J end by 6 bases, with 14 bases between. CDR3 bases: TGTGCCAGCAGTCCAACCGACCAGACCAATGAGCAGTTCTTC. Residues: CASSPTDQTNEQFF.

CDR3 sequence: CASSPGGPAAQHF. The CDR3 nucleotides are TGTGCCAGCAGTCCCGGGGGTCCCGCGGCCCAGCATTTT. This chain uses TRBV27 with TRBJ1-5, with D perhaps TRBD1 (5 bases). Germline V gene sequence: CDR1 MNHEY, CDR2 SMNVEV (reference sequence). The CDR3 is 13 residues long. V shed 5 bases and J shed 11 bases, with 16 bases lying between them.

This rearrangement joins TRBV11-2 to TRBJ2-5; 9 nucleotides align to TRBD2. V was pared by 5 bases and J by 5 bases, with 3 bases of the junction left unmatched. The CDR3 loop spans 13 amino acids. Germline lookup yields CDR1 SGHAT and CDR2 FQNNGV. The CDR3 loop reads CASSHGTSETQYF. Written as DNA, the CDR3 is TGTGCCAGCAGCCACGGGACTAGCGAGACCCAGTACTTC.

V and J are TRBV30 and TRBJ2-4; D remains ambiguous. CDR1 is GTSNPN and CDR2 is SVGIG in the germline V gene (reference sequence). Trimming cost V 1 base and J 4 bases, with 8 bases left between them. This CDR3 contains 13 residues. CDR3 sequence reads: CAWSGSSKNIQYF. DNA for the CDR3: TGTGCCTGGAGTGGGAGTTCGAAAAACATTCAGTACTTC.

The chain links TRBV30 to TRBJ1-2, with D perhaps TRBD1 (5 bases). Trimming pared 8 bases from V and 8 bases from J, leaving 15 bases between. Germline V gene data show CDR1 as GTSNPN and CDR2 as SVGIG (reference sequence). The CDR3 has 11 residues. For the CDR3, the DNA is TGTGCCAGAAGGGGATATGAAGGCTACACCTTC. Its protein is CARRGYEGYTF.

V is TRBV10-3 and J is TRBJ1-3; 9 bases are shared with TRBD1. J was trimmed by 2 bases and V by 5 bases; bases with no gene match: 13. The CDR3 covers 18 residues. Germline CDR1 reads ENHRY; CDR2 reads SYGVKD. In DNA, the CDR3 is TGTGCCATCAGTACACCGGGACAGGGAGGGATGGCTGGAAACACCATATATTTT. Protein sequence: CAISTPGQGGMAGNTIYF.

The chain employs TRBV7-9 and TRBJ1-6, with no clear D. CDR1 and CDR2 (germline): SEHNR, FQNEAQ (reference sequence). V lost 7 bases and J 16 bases, leaving 20 bases between the germline ends. This CDR3 region has 13 residues. The DNA of the CDR3 is TGTGCCAGCACCAACGGACCAATTCGGCCTCTCCACTTT. Its translation is CASTNGPIRPLHF.

V is TRBV5-6 and J is TRBJ1-6; no firm D call. This CDR3 spans 15 amino acids. The germline gives CDR1 SGHDT, CDR2 YYEEEE. The V gene lost 0 bases and the J gene lost 9 bases, with 13 bases spanning the gap. The CDR3 nucleotides read TGTGCCAGCAGCTTGGATGTGACAACGGGTTCACCCCTCCACTTT. Residues: CASSLDVTTGSPLHF.

This clone has a single count. The chain is built from TRBV7-9 and TRBJ2-7; D is unresolved. This CDR3 has 11 amino acids. V lost 6 bases to trimming and J lost 9 bases, with 12 bases between them. Germline values: CDR1 SEHNR, CDR2 FQNEAQ (reference sequence). CDR3 nucleotide sequence: TGTGCCAGCAGTTACGAGACTGGGCAGTACTTC. This translates into CASSYETGQYF.

This clone was observed a single time. Here the CDR3 DNA reads TGTGCCAGCAGCTTGGGGGACAGGGACGAGCAGTACTTC. Protein: CASSLGDRDEQYF. V and J are TRBV5-6 and TRBJ2-7; TRBD1 aligns across 9 bases. Germline lookup yields CDR1 SGHDT and CDR2 YYEEEE. The CDR3 contains 13 residues. The junction had 0 bases not matched to a gene; V was cut back by 0 bases and J by 5 bases.

The chain recombines TRBV7-2 with TRBJ2-7; D may correspond to TRBD1 or TRBD2 (7 bases each). Germline V gene sequence: CDR1 SGHTA, CDR2 FQGNSA. This CDR3 is built from 14 residues. Trimming left V 4 bases short and J 5 bases short, with 15 bases between. The CDR3 DNA reads as TGTGCCAGCAGCTCCCGGGGAGGGGGCGACGAGCAGTACTTC. It is translated as CASSSRGGGDEQYF.

V usage is TRBV7-2 and J usage is TRBJ2-7; 8 nucleotides line up with TRBD1. This CDR3 region has 15 residues. J lost 3 bases, V lost 4 bases, and 8 bases had no gene match. The germline V gene encodes CDR1 SGHTA and CDR2 FQGNSA. The CDR3 region is CASSSEDRAFYEQYF. In DNA form, the CDR3 reads TGTGCCAGCAGCTCCGAGGACAGGGCGTTCTACGAGCAGTACTTC.

This clone was picked up one time. V is TRBV24-1 and J is TRBJ1-2; D is perhaps TRBD1 (5 bases). Germline CDR1 reads KGHDR; CDR2 reads SFDVKD. CDR3 length: 15 amino acids. V was pared by 4 bases and J by 5 bases, with 16 bases between. As DNA, the CDR3 is TGTGCCACCAGTGACCCTGGGGGGTTTGGGTATGGCTACACCTTC. Its translation is CATSDPGGFGYGYTF.

This clone was picked up one time. The chain joins TRBV30 to TRBJ2-3, with D unclear. CDR1 is GTSNPN, CDR2 SVGIG, per germline (reference sequence). The CDR3 is 12 amino acids. V lost 7 bases and J 1 base, leaving 9 bases between the germline ends. CDR3 bases: TGTGCCTCCCGTGACGGCACAGATACGCAGTATTTT. Amino acids: CASRDGTDTQYF.

This clone appeared once. The chain couples TRBV14 to TRBJ1-5; TRBD1 might be the D (5 bases). The CDR3 contains 17 residues. Between the trimmed V and J ends, which lost 0 bases and 2 bases, there was a span of 14 bases. The germline CDR1 and CDR2 sequences are SGHDN and FVKESK. CDR3 DNA sequence: TGTGCCAGCAGCCAAGAACTGGGGGAGGTGGGCAATCAGCCCCAGCATTTT. It is translated as CASSQELGEVGNQPQHF.

This sequence joins TRBV4-3 and TRBJ2-7, with 9 bases fitting TRBD2. Trimming cost V 4 bases and J 1 base; bases outside gene matches: 14. Looked up from germline, CDR1 is LGHNA and CDR2 is YSLEER. The CDR3 is made up of 18 amino acids. This chain's CDR3 is CASSRLTGAGGGSYEQYF. The CDR3 DNA is TGCGCCAGCAGCCGATTGACGGGAGCGGGAGGAGGGTCCTACGAGCAGTACTTC.

This sequence joins TRBV11-3 and TRBJ1-1; D gene uncertain. Germline V lookup: CDR1 SGHNT, CDR2 YENEEA. The V end lost 1 base, the J end lost 1 base, and 10 bases lay between the germline ends. The CDR3 is 15 amino acids. CDR3 amino acids: CASSLGGNPNTEAFF. The DNA of the CDR3 is TGTGCCAGCAGCTTAGGGGGTAACCCGAACACTGAAGCTTTCTTT.

The gene calls are TRBV27 and TRBJ2-1; D gene ambiguous. Germline loops: CDR1 MNHEY, CDR2 SMNVEV (reference sequence). Trimming pared 1 base from V and 4 bases from J, leaving 8 bases between. The CDR3 has 14 residues. CDR3 amino acids: CASSLFRPYNEQFF. CDR3 bases: TGTGCCAGCAGTTTATTCCGACCTTACAATGAGCAGTTCTTC.